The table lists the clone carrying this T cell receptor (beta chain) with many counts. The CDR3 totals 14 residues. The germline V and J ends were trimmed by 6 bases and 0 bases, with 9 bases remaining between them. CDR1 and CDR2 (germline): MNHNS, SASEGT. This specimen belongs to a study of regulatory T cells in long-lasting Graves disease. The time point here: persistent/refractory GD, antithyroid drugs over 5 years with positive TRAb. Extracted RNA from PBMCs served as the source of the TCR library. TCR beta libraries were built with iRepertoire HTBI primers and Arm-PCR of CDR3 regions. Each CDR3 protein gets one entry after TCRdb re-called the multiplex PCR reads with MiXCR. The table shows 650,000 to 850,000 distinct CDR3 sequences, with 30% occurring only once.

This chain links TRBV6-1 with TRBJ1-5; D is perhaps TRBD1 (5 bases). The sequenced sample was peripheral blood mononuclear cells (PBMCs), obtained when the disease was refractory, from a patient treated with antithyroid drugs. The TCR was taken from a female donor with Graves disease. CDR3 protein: CASSRDGSNQPQHF. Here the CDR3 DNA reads TGTGCCAGCAGCCGGGACGGTAGCAATCAGCCCCAGCATTTT.